These 31 T cell receptor beta chains originate from one sample sequenced in a study of cytomegalovirus exposure and HLA in healthy donors. Primers for the PCR totalled 60 Vbeta and 13 Jbeta. Only in-frame clones appear in the TCRdb table, and some are missing; sequencing was by immunoSEQ multiplex PCR. Seen in this sample are some 83,000 clones; the ten most common clones hold 1% to 1.4%. Material for sequencing was PBMCs. These receptors originate from a woman aged 25-40 years in good health and CMV-seronegative.

The rearrangement links TRBV18 to TRBJ2-7; the D gene is possibly TRBD1 (5 bases). The CDR3 runs to 13 residues. Germline V gene lookup returns CDR1 KGHSH and CDR2 LQKENI. V was clipped by 4 bases and J by 2 bases, with 9 bases between them. The CDR3 is CASSLQVAYEQYF. CDR3 sequence (DNA): TGTGCCAGCTCACTACAGGTCGCCTACGAGCAGTACTTC.

The chain employs TRBV6-6 and TRBJ2-1; the match to TRBD1 covers 9 bases. The CDR3 spans 16 residues. Germline values: CDR1 MNHNY, CDR2 SVGAGI (reference sequence). With V trimmed by 0 bases and J by 6 bases, 6 bases remained unmatched. Here the CDR3 DNA reads TGTGCCAGCAGTTACTCGAGGACAGGGGTTGGCAATGAGCAGTTCTTC. Protein: CASSYSRTGVGNEQFF.

V is TRBV4-2 and J is TRBJ2-7; D is perhaps TRBD1 (5 bases). Trimming removed 0 bases from V and 6 bases from J, with 9 bases in between. The CDR3 extends over 13 amino acids. Per germline, CDR1 LGHNA and CDR2 YNFKEQ. CDR3 protein: CASSQELRVEQYF. The CDR3 region has the DNA TGTGCCAGCAGCCAAGAACTCAGGGTCGAGCAGTACTTC.

V gene TRBV6-1 combines with J gene TRBJ2-7; TRBD1 agrees at 12 bases. Germline V gene sequence: CDR1 MNHNS, CDR2 SASEGT. Losses at the gene ends were 2 bases for V and 4 bases for J; bases not matched to a gene: 9. There are 17 residues in the CDR3. The CDR3 region is CASSEWDRGRERYEQYF. The CDR3 DNA sequence: TGTGCCAGCAGTGAATGGGACAGGGGGCGCGAGAGGTACGAGCAGTACTTC.

The chain has TRBV2 and TRBJ2-7; D is undetermined. The V end was cut by 3 bases, the J end by 5 bases, with 14 bases between. CDR3 length: 14 residues. CDR1 is SNHLY, CDR2 FYNNEI, per germline. CDR3 sequence: CASSEATRRDEQYF. The CDR3 nucleotides read TGTGCCAGCAGTGAGGCGACTCGCCGGGACGAGCAGTACTTC.

The chain is built from TRBV27 and TRBJ2-2; D not certain. The germline gives CDR1 MNHEY, CDR2 SMNVEV (reference sequence). Trimming cost V 0 bases and J 2 bases, with 13 bases left between them. The CDR3 has 17 residues. The CDR3 protein is CASSLSGPTSNTGELFF. The CDR3, as DNA: TGTGCCAGCAGTTTATCGGGCCCGACGAGTAACACCGGGGAGCTGTTTTTT.

V gene TRBV6-1 combines with J gene TRBJ2-2, with a weak D call TRBD1 (6 bases). Trimming pared 5 bases from V and 6 bases from J, leaving 13 bases between. The CDR3 spans 14 residues. Germline CDR1 reads MNHNS; CDR2 reads SASEGT. The CDR3 sequence: CASSTKRQAGELFF. CDR3 bases: TGTGCCAGCAGTACCAAAAGACAGGCCGGGGAGCTGTTTTTT.

The rearrangement joins TRBV10-1 to TRBJ2-1; no definite D call. V shed 2 bases and J shed 4 bases, with 6 bases lying between them. Germline-derived CDR1 and CDR2 are WNHNN and SYGVQD (reference sequence). The CDR3 sequence is 13 residues long. CDR3 sequence reads: CASSETTYNEQFF. CDR3 sequence (DNA): TGCGCCAGCAGTGAGACAACGTACAATGAGCAGTTCTTC.

V and J are TRBV19 and TRBJ1-1; D possibly corresponds to TRBD1 (5 bases). Trimming removed 1 base from V and 6 bases from J, with 12 bases in between. The CDR3 is 14 amino acids. Germline V lookup: CDR1 LNHDA, CDR2 SQIVND (reference sequence). CDR3 protein: CASSIGGTLAEAFF. CDR3 sequence (DNA): TGTGCCAGTAGTATAGGGGGGACTTTGGCTGAAGCTTTCTTT.

The chain uses TRBV15 and TRBJ2-7; 10 nucleotides line up with TRBD1. The length of the CDR3 is 15 residues. Germline lookup yields CDR1 LNHNV and CDR2 YYDKDF (reference sequence). V shed 3 bases, J shed 4 bases, and the junction held 6 bases outside the gene matches. CDR3 region: CATSSGTGAKYEQYF. CDR3 bases: TGTGCCACCAGCAGCGGGACAGGGGCGAAATACGAGCAGTACTTC.

The chain employs TRBV7-9 and TRBJ1-1, with a weak D call TRBD1 (5 bases). V lost 2 bases and J lost 2, with 9 bases in between. Germline CDR1 is SEHNR and CDR2 is FQNEAQ (reference sequence). CDR3 length equals 14 residues. CDR3: CASSLLTANTEAFF. In DNA, the CDR3 is TGTGCCAGCAGCTTACTGACAGCCAACACTGAAGCTTTCTTT.

The chain is built from TRBV7-2 and TRBJ2-5; a possible D gene is TRBD2 (6 bases). Germline loops: CDR1 SGHTA, CDR2 FQGNSA. The CDR3 consists of 13 residues. Trimming took 5 bases from V and 7 from J, leaving 14 bases between them. CDR3 DNA sequence: TGTGCCAGCAGCCGTACTTCCGGGGGGACCCAGTACTTC. Translated, it gives CASSRTSGGTQYF. Using reference TRBV7-2 and TRBJ2-5 for the parts outside the CDR3, the full variable domain is GAGVSQSPSNKVTEKGKDVELRCDPISGHTALYWYRQSLGQGLEFLIYFQGNSAPDKSGLPSDRFSAERTGGSVSTLTIQRTQQEDSAVYLCASSRTSGGTQYFGPGTRLLVL.

The chain is built from TRBV27 and TRBJ1-2, with TRBD1 matching 8 bases. V lost 4 bases and J lost 8; bases outside the gene matches: 6. CDR3 size: 13 residues. In germline, CDR1 is MNHEY, CDR2 SMNVEV (reference sequence). The CDR3 protein is CASSSGQGGGYTF. The CDR3 nucleotides read TGTGCCAGCAGTTCCGGACAGGGAGGAGGCTACACCTTC.

The rearrangement joins TRBV25-1 to TRBJ1-2, with TRBD1 identical over 7 bases. The V and J ends lost 4 bases and 0 bases, in that order; junction bases with no gene match: 11. The germline V gene has CDR1 MGHDK and CDR2 SYGVNS. CDR3 size: 17 residues. Here the CDR3 DNA reads TGTGCCAGCAGTGTGGCGGACAGGACGAAAGCTAACTATGGCTACACCTTC. Its protein is CASSVADRTKANYGYTF.

The chain has TRBV7-9 and TRBJ1-1, with D maybe TRBD1 (5 bases). Trimming pared 4 bases from V and 5 bases from J, leaving 11 bases between. This CDR3 contains 13 residues. Looked up from germline, CDR1 is SEHNR and CDR2 is FQNEAQ (reference sequence). The CDR3 nucleotides are TGTGCCAGCAGCTCCTCAGGGTCGACTGAAGCTTTCTTT. Protein product: CASSSSGSTEAFF.

V is TRBV11-3 and J is TRBJ2-1, with D perhaps matching TRBD2 (6 bases). The V and J ends lost 5 bases and 6 bases respectively, with 8 bases between them. Per germline, CDR1 SGHNT and CDR2 YENEEA. This CDR3 is 12 amino acids long. CDR3 in amino acids: CASSHGSNEQFF. CDR3 coding DNA: TGTGCCAGCAGCCACGGGAGCAATGAGCAGTTCTTC.

The chain employs TRBV29-1 and TRBJ1-1; D call uncertain. V lost 5 bases, J lost 4 bases, and 11 bases lay in between. Germline CDR1 SQVTM, CDR2 ANQGSEA. This CDR3 has 12 residues. The CDR3 sequence: CSVSWSGTEAFF. The CDR3 DNA sequence: TGCAGCGTTAGTTGGTCCGGCACTGAAGCTTTCTTT.

The CDR3 DNA follows: TGTGCCAGCTCACCACTATCGGCGGGAGGGGACAATGAGCAGTTCTTC. Protein: CASSPLSAGGDNEQFF. The J gene is TRBJ2-1, the V gene TRBV18; 9 bases line up with TRBD2. The CDR3 extends over 16 amino acids. V lost 1 base to trimming and J lost 5 bases; unmatched junction nucleotides: 6. Germline CDR1 reads KGHSH; CDR2 reads LQKENI.

The chain carries TRBV7-2 and TRBJ2-2; D is perhaps TRBD1 (5 bases). Trimming shortened V by 4 bases and J by 0 bases, and 9 bases separated the two germline ends. This CDR3 has 15 amino acids. Germline-derived CDR1 and CDR2 are SGHTA and FQGNSA. The CDR3 DNA reads as TGTGCCAGCAGCTCGTGGACATCGAACACCGGGGAGCTGTTTTTT. This encodes CASSSWTSNTGELFF. The full variable domain, with the rest looked up from reference TRBV7-2 and TRBJ2-2, is GAGVSQSPSNKVTEKGKDVELRCDPISGHTALYWYRQSLGQGLEFLIYFQGNSAPDKSGLPSDRFSAERTGGSVSTLTIQRTQQEDSAVYLCASSSWTSNTGELFFGEGSRLTVL.

The chain has TRBV2 and TRBJ1-2; D gene uncertain. The ends were cut back, 1 base at V and 8 bases at J, with 17 bases in the middle. The CDR3 consists of 15 residues. Germline V gene sequence: CDR1 SNHLY, CDR2 FYNNEI. CDR3 loop: CASSEDSRFALGYTF. CDR3 coding DNA: TGTGCCAGCAGTGAAGATTCTAGGTTCGCGTTGGGCTACACCTTC.

The CDR3 protein is CASRQSGGANVLTF. In DNA, the CDR3 is TGTGCCAGCAGACAATCGGGGGGGGCCAACGTCCTGACTTTC. The chain employs TRBV27 and TRBJ2-6; maybe TRBD2 (5 bases). Trimming took 6 bases from V and 4 from J, leaving 10 bases between them. Looked up from germline, CDR1 is MNHEY and CDR2 is SMNVEV (reference sequence). The CDR3 length is 14 residues.

The chain joins TRBV19 to TRBJ1-1; D may be TRBD1 (6 bases). Trimming took off 7 bases at V and 7 bases at J, with 16 bases between the two ends. The CDR3 runs 13 residues. The germline gives CDR1 LNHDA, CDR2 SQIVND (reference sequence). The CDR3 loop is CASTQQGRGEAFF. The CDR3 nucleotides are TGTGCCAGTACCCAACAGGGTCGGGGTGAAGCTTTCTTT.

The chain is built from TRBV5-1 and TRBJ2-3; possibly TRBD2 for D (6 bases). V was trimmed by 4 bases and J by 7 bases, leaving 13 bases between them. This CDR3 is 13 amino acids long. Germline values: CDR1 SGHRS, CDR2 YFSETQ. The CDR3 nucleotides are TGCGCCAGCAGCGGAGGGTTCGGTAATACGCAGTATTTT. Protein product: CASSGGFGNTQYF.

The rearrangement links TRBV2 to TRBJ2-1; 8 bases align to TRBD2. Germline lookup yields CDR1 SNHLY and CDR2 FYNNEI. The CDR3 covers 13 residues. The junction had 1 base not matched to a gene; V was cut back by 9 bases and J by 0 bases. The CDR3 is CASSGDSYNEQFF. CDR3 nucleotide sequence: TGTGCCAGTAGCGGGGACTCCTACAATGAGCAGTTCTTC.

V gene TRBV15 combines with J gene TRBJ1-3; D perhaps matches TRBD1 (5 bases). CDR1 LNHNV and CDR2 YYDKDF come from the germline V gene (reference sequence). V was pared by 0 bases and J by 4 bases, with 16 bases between. This CDR3 comprises 17 residues. CDR3 protein: CATSRDLGQVEGNTIYF. The CDR3 DNA sequence: TGTGCCACCAGCAGAGATTTGGGGCAGGTGGAAGGAAACACCATATATTTT.

The chain carries TRBV6-6 and TRBJ2-2; 10 positions match TRBD2. Germline CDR1 and CDR2: MNHNY and SVGAGI (reference sequence). V lost 4 bases, J lost 5 bases, and 7 bases stayed unmatched. This CDR3 has 16 residues. CDR3 loop: CASSFLAGVSTGELFF. The CDR3 region has the DNA TGTGCCAGCAGTTTTCTAGCGGGAGTATCGACCGGGGAGCTGTTTTTT.

The genes are TRBV5-5 and TRBJ2-4; 11 bases agree with TRBD2. This CDR3 region has 16 residues. J was trimmed by 7 bases and V by 0 bases; bases with no gene match: 6. The germline V gene encodes CDR1 SGHKS and CDR2 YYEKEE (reference sequence). The CDR3 loop reads CASSLGLAGGMNIQYF. CDR3 coding DNA: TGTGCCAGCAGCTTGGGGCTAGCGGGGGGTATGAACATTCAGTACTTC.

CDR3 in amino acids: CASSLDGGIHEQYF. CDR3 in DNA: TGTGCCAGCAGCTTAGACGGGGGGATCCACGAGCAGTACTTC. V is TRBV7-9 and J is TRBJ2-7, with 7 bases lining up with TRBD2. The CDR3 has 14 residues. Per the germline V gene, CDR1 is SEHNR and CDR2 is FQNEAQ (reference sequence). The V and J ends lost 1 base and 5 bases, in that order; junction bases with no gene match: 5.

V usage is TRBV5-6 and J usage is TRBJ2-2; 11 nucleotides agree with TRBD2. Germline V lookup: CDR1 SGHDT, CDR2 YYEEEE. The CDR3 contains 15 residues. Germline trimming cut 4 bases from V and 4 bases from J; bases unmatched to any gene: 3. The CDR3 loop reads CASSGTSGFTGELFF. CDR3 nucleotide sequence: TGTGCCAGCAGCGGGACTAGCGGATTCACCGGGGAGCTGTTTTTT.

The V and J genes are TRBV30 and TRBJ1-3; D gene ambiguous. CDR1 is GTSNPN, CDR2 SVGIG, per germline (reference sequence). V was shortened by 3 bases and J by 0 bases, with 6 bases between the two germline ends. This CDR3 region has 13 residues. CDR3 in amino acids: CAWSYRSGNTIYF. CDR3 in DNA: TGTGCCTGGAGCTACCGCTCTGGAAACACCATATATTTT.

This chain joins TRBV7-2 and TRBJ2-1; 7 bases are a match to TRBD2. CDR1 and CDR2 from the germline V gene are SGHTA and FQGNSA. This CDR3 comprises 13 residues. Losses at the gene ends were 5 bases for V and 9 bases for J; bases not matched to a gene: 7. The CDR3 region has the DNA TGTGCCAGCAGCGCGGGGACTACCGCTGAGCAGTTCTTC. This encodes CASSAGTTAEQFF.